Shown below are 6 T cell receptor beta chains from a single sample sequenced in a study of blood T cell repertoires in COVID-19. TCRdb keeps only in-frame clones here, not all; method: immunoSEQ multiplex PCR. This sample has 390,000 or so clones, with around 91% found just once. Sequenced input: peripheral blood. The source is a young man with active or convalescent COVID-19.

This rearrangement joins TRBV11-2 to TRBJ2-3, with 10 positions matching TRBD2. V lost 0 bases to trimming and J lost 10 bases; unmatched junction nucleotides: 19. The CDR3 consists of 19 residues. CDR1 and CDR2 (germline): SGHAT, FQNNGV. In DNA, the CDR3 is TGTGCCAGCAGCTTAGATCGGTCGAATCTTGGGGGGCTAGCGGGAGCGCAGTATTTT. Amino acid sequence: CASSLDRSNLGGLAGAQYF.

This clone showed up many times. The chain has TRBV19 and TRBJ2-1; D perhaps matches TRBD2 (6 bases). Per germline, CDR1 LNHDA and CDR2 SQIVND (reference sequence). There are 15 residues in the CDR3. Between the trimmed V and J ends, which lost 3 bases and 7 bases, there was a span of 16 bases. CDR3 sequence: CASSILAGTQNEQFF. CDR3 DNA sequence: TGTGCCAGTAGTATTTTGGCAGGGACTCAAAATGAGCAGTTCTTC.

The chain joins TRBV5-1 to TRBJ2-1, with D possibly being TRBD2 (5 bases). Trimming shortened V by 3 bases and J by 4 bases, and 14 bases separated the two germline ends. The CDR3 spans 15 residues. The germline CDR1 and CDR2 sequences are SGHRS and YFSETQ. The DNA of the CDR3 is TGCGCCAGCAGCTCGCAGGAAGAGGGTTACAATGAGCAGTTCTTC. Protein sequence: CASSSQEEGYNEQFF.

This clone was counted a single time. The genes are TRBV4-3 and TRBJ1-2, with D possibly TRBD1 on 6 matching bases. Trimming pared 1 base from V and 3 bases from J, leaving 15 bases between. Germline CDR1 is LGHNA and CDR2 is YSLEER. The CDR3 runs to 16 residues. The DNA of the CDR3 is TGCGCCAGCAGCCAAGGGGGGCAGGCAGAACACTATGGCTACACCTTC. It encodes CASSQGGQAEHYGYTF.

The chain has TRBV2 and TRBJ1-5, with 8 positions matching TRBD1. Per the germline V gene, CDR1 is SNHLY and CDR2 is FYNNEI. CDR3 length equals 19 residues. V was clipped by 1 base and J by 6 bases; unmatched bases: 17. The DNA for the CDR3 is TGTGCCAGCAGTGAAGGGTTTGGGAGGCAGGGGGCTTGGGGTCAGCCCCAGCATTTT. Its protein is CASSEGFGRQGAWGQPQHF.

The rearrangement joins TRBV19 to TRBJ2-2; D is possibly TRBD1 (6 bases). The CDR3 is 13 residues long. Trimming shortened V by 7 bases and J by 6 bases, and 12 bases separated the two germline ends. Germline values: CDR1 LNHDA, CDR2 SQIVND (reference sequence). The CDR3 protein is CASNQQGAGELFF. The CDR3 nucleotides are TGTGCCAGTAATCAACAGGGAGCCGGGGAGCTGTTTTTT.